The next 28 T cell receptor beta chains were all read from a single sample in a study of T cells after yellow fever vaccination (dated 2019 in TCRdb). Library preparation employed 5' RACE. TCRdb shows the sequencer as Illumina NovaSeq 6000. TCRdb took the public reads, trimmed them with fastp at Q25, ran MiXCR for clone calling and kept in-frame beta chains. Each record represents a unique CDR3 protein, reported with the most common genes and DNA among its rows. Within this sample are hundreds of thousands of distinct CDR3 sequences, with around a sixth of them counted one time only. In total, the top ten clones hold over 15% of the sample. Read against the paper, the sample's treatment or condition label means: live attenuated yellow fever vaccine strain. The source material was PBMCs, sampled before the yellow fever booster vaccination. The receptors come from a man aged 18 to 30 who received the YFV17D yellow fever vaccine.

The CDR3 region is CASTWARRNNEQFF. In DNA form, the CDR3 reads TGCGCCAGCACCTGGGCTCGGAGGAACAATGAGCAGTTCTTC. This chain connects TRBV5-1 to TRBJ2-1, with D possibly matching TRBD2 (5 bases). This CDR3 has 14 amino acids. Per the germline V gene, CDR1 is SGHRS and CDR2 is YFSETQ. V was trimmed by 6 bases and J by 5 bases, leaving 15 bases between them.

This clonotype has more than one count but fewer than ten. This chain's CDR3 is CASSRDDTQYF. As DNA, the CDR3 is TGTGCCAGCTCAAGAGACGATACGCAGTATTTT. The rearrangement uses TRBV18 and TRBJ2-3; no reliable D call. Germline V lookup: CDR1 KGHSH, CDR2 LQKENI. There are 11 residues in the CDR3. V lost 5 bases and J 6 bases, leaving 6 bases between the germline ends.

This CDR3 reads CASRRPGQINYGYTF. The CDR3 DNA reads as TGTGCCAGCAGACGACCGGGACAGATTAACTATGGCTACACCTTC. The J gene is TRBJ1-2, the V gene TRBV5-6; 7 nucleotides agree with TRBD1. The junction had 8 bases not matched to a gene; V was cut back by 5 bases and J by 1 base. This CDR3 has 15 residues. The V gene's germline CDR1 is SGHDT and CDR2 YYEEEE.

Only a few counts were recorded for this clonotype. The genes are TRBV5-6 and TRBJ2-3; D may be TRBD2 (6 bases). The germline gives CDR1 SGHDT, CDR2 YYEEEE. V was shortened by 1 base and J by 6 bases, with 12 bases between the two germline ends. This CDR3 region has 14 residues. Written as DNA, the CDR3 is TGTGCCAGCAGCTTGATTAGCGGATCCGATACGCAGTATTTT. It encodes CASSLISGSDTQYF.

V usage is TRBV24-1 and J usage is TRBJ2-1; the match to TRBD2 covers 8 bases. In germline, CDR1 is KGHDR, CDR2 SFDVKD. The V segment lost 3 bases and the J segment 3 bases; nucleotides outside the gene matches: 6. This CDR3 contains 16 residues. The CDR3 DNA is TGTGCCACCAGTGATCCGGGGGGGGCCTTCTACAATGAGCAGTTCTTC. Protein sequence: CATSDPGGAFYNEQFF.

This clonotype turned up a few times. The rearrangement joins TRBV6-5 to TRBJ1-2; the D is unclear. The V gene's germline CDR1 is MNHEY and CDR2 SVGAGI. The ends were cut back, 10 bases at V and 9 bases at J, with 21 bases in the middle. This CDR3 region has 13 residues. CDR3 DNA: TGTGCCACTAAAGGGCTTTGGGGTCCAAGCTACACCTTC. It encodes CATKGLWGPSYTF.

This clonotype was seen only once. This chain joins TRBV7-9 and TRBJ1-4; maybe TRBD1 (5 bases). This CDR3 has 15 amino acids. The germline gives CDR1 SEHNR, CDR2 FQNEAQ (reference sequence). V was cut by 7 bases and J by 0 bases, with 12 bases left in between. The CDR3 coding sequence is TGTGCCAGCACCCCCCGGGGGGCAACTAATGAAAAACTGTTTTTT. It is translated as CASTPRGATNEKLFF.

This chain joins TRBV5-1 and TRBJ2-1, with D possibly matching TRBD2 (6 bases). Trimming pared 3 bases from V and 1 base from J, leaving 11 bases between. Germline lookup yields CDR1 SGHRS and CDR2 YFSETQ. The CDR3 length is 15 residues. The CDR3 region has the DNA TGCGCCAGCAGCTCAACCGGGACTTCCTACAATGAGCAGTTCTTC. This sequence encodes CASSSTGTSYNEQFF.

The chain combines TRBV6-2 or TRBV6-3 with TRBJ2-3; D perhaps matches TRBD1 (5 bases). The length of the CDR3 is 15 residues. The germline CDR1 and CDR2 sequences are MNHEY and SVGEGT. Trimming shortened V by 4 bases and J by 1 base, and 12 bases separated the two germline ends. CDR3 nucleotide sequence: TGTGCCAGCAGTTTAGGGGTCCCCCGCACAGATACGCAGTATTTT. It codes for CASSLGVPRTDTQYF.

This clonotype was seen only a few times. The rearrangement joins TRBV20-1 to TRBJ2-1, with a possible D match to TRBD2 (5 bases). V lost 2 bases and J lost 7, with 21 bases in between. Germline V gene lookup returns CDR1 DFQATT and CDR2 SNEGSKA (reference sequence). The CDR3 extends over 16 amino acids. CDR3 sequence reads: CSARRSRDLNNNEQFF. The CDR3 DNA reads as TGCAGTGCTAGACGGTCCCGGGATTTAAATAATAATGAGCAGTTCTTC.

This CDR3 is CRWFWQLYEQYV. In nucleotides, the CDR3 is TGCAGGTGGTTTTGGCAACTCTACGAGCAGTACGTC. The chain joins TRBV29-1 to TRBJ2-7, with D unresolved. CDR1 is SQVTM and CDR2 is ANQGSEA in the germline V gene. The CDR3 is 12 residues long.

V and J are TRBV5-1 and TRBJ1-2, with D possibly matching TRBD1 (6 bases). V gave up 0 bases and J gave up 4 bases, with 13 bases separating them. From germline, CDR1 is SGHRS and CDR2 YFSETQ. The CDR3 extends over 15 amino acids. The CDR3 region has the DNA TGCGCCAGCAGCTTGGGACAGGCAGTCTCCTATGGCTACACCTTC. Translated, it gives CASSLGQAVSYGYTF.

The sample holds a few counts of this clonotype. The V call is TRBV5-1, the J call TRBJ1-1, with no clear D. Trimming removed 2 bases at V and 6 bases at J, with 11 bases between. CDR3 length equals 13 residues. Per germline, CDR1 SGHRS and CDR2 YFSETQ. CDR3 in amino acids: CASSFLGRAEAFF. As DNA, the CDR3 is TGCGCCAGCAGCTTCCTTGGCCGGGCTGAAGCTTTCTTT.

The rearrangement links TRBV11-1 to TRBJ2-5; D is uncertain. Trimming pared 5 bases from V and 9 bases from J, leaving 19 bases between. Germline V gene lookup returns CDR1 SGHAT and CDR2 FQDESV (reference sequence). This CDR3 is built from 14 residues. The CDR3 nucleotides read TGTGCCAGCAGCCCCGTCTCGCCAACCGAATCCCAGTACTTC. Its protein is CASSPVSPTESQYF.

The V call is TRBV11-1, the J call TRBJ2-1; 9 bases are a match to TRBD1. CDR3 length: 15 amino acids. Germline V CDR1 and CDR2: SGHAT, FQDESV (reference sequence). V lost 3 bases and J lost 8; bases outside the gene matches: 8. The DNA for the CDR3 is TGTGCCAGCAGCTTTTCGGGGAACAGGGGGCATGAGCAGTTCTTC. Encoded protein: CASSFSGNRGHEQFF.

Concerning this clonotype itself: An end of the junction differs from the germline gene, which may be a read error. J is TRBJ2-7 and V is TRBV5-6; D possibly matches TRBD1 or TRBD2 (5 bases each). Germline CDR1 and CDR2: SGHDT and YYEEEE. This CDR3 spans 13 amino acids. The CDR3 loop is CAGSRGVGYEQYF. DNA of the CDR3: TGTGCCGGCAGCCGAGGGGTCGGCTACGAGCAGTACTTC. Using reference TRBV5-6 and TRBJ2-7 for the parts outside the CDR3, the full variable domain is DAGVTQSPTHLIKTRGQQVTLRCSPKSGHDTVSWYQQALGQGPQFIFQYYEEEERQRGNFPDRFSGHQFPNYSSELNVNALLLGDSALYLCAGSRGVGYEQYFGPGTRLTVT.

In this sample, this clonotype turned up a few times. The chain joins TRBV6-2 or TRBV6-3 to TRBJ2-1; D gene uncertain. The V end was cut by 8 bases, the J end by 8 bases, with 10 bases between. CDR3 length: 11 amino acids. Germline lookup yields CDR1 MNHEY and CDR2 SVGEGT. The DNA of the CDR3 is TGTGCCAGCGGCAAGGCGGATGAGCAGTTCTTC. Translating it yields CASGKADEQFF.

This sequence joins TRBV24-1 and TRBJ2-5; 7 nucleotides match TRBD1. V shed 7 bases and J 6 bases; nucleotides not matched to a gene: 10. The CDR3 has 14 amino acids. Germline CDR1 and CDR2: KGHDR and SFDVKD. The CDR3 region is CATRDNTGQKTQYF. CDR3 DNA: TGTGCCACCAGGGACAACACGGGACAGAAGACCCAGTACTTC.

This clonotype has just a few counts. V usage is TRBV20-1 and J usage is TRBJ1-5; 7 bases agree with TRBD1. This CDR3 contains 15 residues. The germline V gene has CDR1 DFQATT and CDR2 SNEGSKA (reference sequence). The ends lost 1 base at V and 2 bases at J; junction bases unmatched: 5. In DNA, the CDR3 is TGCAGTGCTAGAGGACAGGGCCGAGGCAATCAGCCCCAGCATTTT. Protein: CSARGQGRGNQPQHF.

CDR3 in DNA: TGTGCCAGCAGTTGGGCAGGGAATTCACCCCTCCACTTT. Translated: CASSWAGNSPLHF. V usage is TRBV12-3 or TRBV12-4 and J usage is TRBJ1-6; perhaps TRBD1 as D (5 bases). The CDR3 runs to 13 residues. V lost 4 bases and J 7 bases, leaving 8 bases between the germline ends.

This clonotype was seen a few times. The DNA of the CDR3 is TGCGCCAGCAGCCAAGATTTGTCCACGGACCGTGTGACAGCCCAGCATTTT. Translating gives CASSQDLSTDRVTAQHF. This rearrangement joins TRBV4-1 to TRBJ1-5; a possible D gene is TRBD1 (5 bases). The germline gives CDR1 MGHRA, CDR2 YSYEKL. The CDR3 extends over 17 amino acids. The V gene lost 0 bases and the J gene lost 11 bases, with 23 bases spanning the gap.

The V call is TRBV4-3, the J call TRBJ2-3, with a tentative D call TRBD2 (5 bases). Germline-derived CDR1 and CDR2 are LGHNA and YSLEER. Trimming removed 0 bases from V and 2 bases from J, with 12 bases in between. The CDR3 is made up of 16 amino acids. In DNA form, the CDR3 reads TGCGCCAGCAGCCAAGATGGCCTAGCCTCCACAGATACGCAGTATTTT. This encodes CASSQDGLASTDTQYF.

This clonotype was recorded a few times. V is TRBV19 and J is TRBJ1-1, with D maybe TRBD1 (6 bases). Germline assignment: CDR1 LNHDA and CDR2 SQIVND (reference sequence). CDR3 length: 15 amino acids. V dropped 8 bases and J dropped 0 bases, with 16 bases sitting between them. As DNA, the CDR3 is TGTGCCAGTCGTGGCGGGACAATGATGAACACTGAAGCTTTCTTT. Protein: CASRGGTMMNTEAFF.

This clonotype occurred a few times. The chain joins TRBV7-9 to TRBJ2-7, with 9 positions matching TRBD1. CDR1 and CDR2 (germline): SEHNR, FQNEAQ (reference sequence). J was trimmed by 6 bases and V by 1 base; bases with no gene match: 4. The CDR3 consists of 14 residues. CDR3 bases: TGTGCCAGCAGCTTAGGGACAGGGGTTCGCGAGCAGTACGTC. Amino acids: CASSLGTGVREQYV.

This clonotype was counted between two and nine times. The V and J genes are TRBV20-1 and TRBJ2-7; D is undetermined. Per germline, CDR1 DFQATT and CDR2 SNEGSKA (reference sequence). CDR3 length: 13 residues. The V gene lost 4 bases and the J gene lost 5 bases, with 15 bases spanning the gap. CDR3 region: CSAMAGAQNEQYV. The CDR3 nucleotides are TGCAGTGCTATGGCAGGCGCTCAAAACGAGCAGTACGTC.

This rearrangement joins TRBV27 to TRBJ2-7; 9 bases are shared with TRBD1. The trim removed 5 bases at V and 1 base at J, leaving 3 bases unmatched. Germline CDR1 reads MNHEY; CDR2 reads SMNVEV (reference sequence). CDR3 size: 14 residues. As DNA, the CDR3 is TGTGCCAGCAGTGCTGACAGGGGGTCCTACGAGCAGTACGTC. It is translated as CASSADRGSYEQYV.

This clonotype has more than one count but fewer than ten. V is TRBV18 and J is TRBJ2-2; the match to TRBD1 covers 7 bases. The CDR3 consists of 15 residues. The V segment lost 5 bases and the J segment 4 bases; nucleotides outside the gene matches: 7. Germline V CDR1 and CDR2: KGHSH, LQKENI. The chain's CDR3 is CASSARTGLTGELFF. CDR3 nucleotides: TGTGCCAGCTCAGCCAGGACAGGACTCACCGGGGAGCTGTTTTTT.

The CDR3 here is CASSPWGVGEAFF. In DNA, the CDR3 is TGTGCCAGCAGTCCCTGGGGGGTAGGTGAAGCTTTCTTT. J is TRBJ1-1 and V is TRBV5-6; maybe TRBD1 (5 bases). V gave up 5 bases and J gave up 7 bases, with 15 bases separating them. CDR1 and CDR2 from the germline V gene are SGHDT and YYEEEE. The CDR3 sequence is 13 residues long.